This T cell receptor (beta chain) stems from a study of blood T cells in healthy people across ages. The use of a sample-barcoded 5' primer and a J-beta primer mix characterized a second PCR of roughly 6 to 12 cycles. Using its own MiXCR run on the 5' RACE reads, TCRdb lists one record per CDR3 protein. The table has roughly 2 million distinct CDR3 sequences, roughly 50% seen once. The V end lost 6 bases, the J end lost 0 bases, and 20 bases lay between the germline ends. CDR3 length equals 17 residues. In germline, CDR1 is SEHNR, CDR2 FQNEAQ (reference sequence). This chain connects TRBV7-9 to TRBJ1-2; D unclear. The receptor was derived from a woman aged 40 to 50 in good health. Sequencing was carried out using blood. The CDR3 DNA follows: TGTGCCAGCAGTCGCAGCGGACTCCGGCAAGCTAACTATGGCTACACCTTC. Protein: CASSRSGLRQANYGYTF.